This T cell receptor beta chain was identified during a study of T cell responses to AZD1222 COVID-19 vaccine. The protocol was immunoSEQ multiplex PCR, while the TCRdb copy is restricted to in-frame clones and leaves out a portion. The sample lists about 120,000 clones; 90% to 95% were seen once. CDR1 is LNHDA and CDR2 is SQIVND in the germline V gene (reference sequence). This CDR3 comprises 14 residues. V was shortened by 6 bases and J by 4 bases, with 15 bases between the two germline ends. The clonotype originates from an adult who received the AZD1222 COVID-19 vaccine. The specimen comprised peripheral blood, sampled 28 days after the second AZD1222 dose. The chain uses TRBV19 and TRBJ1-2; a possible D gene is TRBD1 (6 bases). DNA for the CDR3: TGTGCCAGTAGCCCAGGGGCGCGGATCTATGGCTACACCTTC. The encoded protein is CASSPGARIYGYTF.